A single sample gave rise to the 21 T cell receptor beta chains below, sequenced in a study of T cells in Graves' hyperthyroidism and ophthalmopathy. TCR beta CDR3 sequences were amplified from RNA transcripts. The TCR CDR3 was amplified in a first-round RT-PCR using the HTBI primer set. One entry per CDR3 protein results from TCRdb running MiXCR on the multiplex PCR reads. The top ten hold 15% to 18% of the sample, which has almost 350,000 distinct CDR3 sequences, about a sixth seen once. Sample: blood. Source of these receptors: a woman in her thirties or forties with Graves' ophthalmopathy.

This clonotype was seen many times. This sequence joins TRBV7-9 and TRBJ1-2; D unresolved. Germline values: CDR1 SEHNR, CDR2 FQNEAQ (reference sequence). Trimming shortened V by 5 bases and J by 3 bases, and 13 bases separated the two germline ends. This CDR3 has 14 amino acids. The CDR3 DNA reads TGTGCCAGCAGCCAAGCCGACATACACTATGGCTACACCTTC. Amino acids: CASSQADIHYGYTF.

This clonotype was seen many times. The CDR3 DNA is TGTGCCAGCTCACCTACAGGGTCTGACTATGGCTACACCTTC. This encodes CASSPTGSDYGYTF. V gene TRBV18 combines with J gene TRBJ1-2, with a tentative D call TRBD1 (6 bases). CDR3 length: 14 amino acids. Germline V lookup: CDR1 KGHSH, CDR2 LQKENI. Deletions cut 3 bases from V and 3 bases from J, with 11 bases between.

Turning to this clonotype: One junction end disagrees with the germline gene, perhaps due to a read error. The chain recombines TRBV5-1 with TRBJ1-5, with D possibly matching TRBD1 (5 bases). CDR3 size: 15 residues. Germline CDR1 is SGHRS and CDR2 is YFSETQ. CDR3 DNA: TGCGACAGCAGCTTGGAAGGGACTGGCAATCAGCCCCAGCATTTT. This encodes CDSSLEGTGNQPQHF.

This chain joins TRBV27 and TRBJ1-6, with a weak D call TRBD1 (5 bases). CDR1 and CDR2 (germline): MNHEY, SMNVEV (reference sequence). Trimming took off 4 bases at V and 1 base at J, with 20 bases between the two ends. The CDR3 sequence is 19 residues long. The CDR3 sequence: CASSSLGPGFVSYNSPLHF. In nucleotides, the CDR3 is TGTGCCAGCAGTTCATTGGGTCCAGGGTTTGTGTCCTATAATTCACCCCTCCACTTT.

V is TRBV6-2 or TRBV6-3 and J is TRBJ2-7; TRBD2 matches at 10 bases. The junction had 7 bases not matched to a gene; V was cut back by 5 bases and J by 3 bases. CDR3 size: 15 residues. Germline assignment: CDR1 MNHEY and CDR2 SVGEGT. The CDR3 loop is CASSPVGLADYEQYF. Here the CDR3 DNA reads TGTGCCAGCAGTCCGGTTGGACTAGCGGACTACGAGCAGTACTTC.

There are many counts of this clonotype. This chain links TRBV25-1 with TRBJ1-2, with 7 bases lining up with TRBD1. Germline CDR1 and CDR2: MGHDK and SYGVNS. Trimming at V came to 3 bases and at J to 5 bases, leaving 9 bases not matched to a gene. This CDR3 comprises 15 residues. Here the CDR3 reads CASSEDWTGKYGYTF. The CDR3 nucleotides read TGTGCCAGCAGTGAGGATTGGACAGGAAAGTATGGCTACACCTTC.

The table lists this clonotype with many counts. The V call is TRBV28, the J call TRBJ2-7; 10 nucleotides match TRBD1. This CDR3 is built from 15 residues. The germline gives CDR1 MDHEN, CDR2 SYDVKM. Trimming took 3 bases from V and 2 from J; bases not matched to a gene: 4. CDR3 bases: TGTGCCAGCAGTTTGGCGGGACAGGGGACCTACGAGCAGTACTTC. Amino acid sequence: CASSLAGQGTYEQYF.

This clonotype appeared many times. CDR3 residues: CSAIARPSGEQYF. In DNA, the CDR3 is TGCAGTGCCATCGCACGTCCCAGCGGGGAGCAGTACTTC. The V gene is TRBV20-1, the J gene TRBJ2-7, with D maybe TRBD2 (6 bases). Trimming removed 6 bases at V and 7 bases at J, with 19 bases between. Germline values: CDR1 DFQATT, CDR2 SNEGSKA (reference sequence). The CDR3 is 13 residues long.

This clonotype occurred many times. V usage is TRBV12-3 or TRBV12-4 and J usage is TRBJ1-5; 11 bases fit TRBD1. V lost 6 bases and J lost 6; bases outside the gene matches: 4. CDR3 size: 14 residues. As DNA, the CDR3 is TGTGCCAGCAGGTTGGACAGGGGGCTTCAGCCCCAGCATTTT. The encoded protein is CASRLDRGLQPQHF.

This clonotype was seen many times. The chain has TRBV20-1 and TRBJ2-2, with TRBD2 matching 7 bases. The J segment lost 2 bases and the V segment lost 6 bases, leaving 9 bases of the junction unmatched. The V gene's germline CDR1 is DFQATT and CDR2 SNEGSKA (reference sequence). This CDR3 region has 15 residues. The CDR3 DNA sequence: TGCAGTGCCATCATTAGCGGGTATAACACCGGGGAGCTGTTTTTT. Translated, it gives CSAIISGYNTGELFF.

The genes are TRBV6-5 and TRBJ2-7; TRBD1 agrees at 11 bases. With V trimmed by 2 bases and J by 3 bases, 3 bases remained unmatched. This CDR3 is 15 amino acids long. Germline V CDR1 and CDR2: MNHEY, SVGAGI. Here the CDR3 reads CASSYGTGGRYEQYF. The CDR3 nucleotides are TGTGCCAGCAGTTACGGGACAGGGGGGCGCTACGAGCAGTACTTC.

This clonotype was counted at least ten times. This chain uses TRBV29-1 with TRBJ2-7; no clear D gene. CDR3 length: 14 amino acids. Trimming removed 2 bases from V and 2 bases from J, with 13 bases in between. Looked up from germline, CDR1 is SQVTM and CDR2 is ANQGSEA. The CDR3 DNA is TGCAGCGTTGAAATACCCGTCGGCCCCTACGAGCAGTACTTC. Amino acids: CSVEIPVGPYEQYF.

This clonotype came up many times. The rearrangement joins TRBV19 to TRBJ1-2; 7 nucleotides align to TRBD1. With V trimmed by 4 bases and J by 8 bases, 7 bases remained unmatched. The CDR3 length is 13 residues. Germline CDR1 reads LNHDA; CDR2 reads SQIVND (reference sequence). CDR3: CASSRWDRAGYTF. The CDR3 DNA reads TGTGCCAGTAGTAGGTGGGACAGAGCCGGCTACACCTTC. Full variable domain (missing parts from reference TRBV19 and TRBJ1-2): DGGITQSPKYLFRKEGQNVTLSCEQNLNHDAMYWYRQDPGQGLRLIYYSQIVNDFQKGDIAEGYSVSREKKESFPLTVTSAQKNPTAFYLCASSRWDRAGYTFGSGTRLTVV.

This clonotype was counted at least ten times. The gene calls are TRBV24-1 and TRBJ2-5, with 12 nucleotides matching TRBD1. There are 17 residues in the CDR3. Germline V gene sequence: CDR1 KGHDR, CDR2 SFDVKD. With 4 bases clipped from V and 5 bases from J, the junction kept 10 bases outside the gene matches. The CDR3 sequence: CATSDPSGTGGAETQYF. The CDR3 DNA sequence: TGTGCCACCAGTGACCCATCCGGGACAGGGGGCGCGGAGACCCAGTACTTC.

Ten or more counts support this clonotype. The CDR3 DNA is TGTGCCAGCAGTTACGGGGCTACTACCTCCTACGAGCAGTACTTC. Protein: CASSYGATTSYEQYF. The chain combines TRBV6-5 with TRBJ2-7, with D possibly TRBD1 on 5 matching bases. Germline lookup yields CDR1 MNHEY and CDR2 SVGAGI. The CDR3 consists of 15 residues. V was trimmed by 2 bases and J by 0 bases, leaving 11 bases between them.

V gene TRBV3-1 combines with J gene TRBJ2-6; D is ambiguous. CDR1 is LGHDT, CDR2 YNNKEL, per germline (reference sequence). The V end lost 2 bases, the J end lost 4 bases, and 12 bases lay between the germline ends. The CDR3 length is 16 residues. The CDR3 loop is CASSQYQRRGANVLTF. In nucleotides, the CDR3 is TGTGCCAGCAGCCAATATCAGCGACGAGGGGCCAACGTCCTGACTTTC.

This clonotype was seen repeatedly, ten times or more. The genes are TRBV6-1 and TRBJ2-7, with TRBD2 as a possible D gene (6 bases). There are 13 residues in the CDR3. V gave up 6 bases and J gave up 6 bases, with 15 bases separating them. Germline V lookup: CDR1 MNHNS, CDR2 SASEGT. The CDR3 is CASRRDGSAEQYF. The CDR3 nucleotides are TGTGCCAGCAGGCGGGACGGCTCCGCCGAGCAGTACTTC.

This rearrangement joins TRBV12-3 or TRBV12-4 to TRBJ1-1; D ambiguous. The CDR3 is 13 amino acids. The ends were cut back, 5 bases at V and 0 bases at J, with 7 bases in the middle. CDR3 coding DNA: TGTGCCAGCAGTCCACCGTTGAACACTGAAGCTTTCTTT. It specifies CASSPPLNTEAFF.

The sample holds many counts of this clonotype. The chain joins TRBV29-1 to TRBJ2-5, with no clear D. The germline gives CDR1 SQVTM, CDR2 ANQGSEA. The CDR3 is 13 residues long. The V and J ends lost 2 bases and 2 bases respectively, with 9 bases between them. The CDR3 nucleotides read TGCAGCGTTGAAAAGGCCCCGCAAGAGACCCAGTACTTC. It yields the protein CSVEKAPQETQYF.

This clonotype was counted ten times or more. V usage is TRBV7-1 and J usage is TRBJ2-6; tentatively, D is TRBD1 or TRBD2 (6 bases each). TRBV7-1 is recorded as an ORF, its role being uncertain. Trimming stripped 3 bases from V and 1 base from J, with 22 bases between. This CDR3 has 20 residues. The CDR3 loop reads CASSSIKGGFGGSGANVLTF. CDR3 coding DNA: TGTGCCAGCAGCTCGATCAAGGGGGGCTTCGGGGGATCTGGGGCCAACGTCCTGACTTTC.

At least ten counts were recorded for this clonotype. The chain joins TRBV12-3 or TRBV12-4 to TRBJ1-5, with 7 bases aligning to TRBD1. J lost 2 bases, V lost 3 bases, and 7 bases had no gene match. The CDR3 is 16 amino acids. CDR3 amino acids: CASSFQGVLGNQPQHF. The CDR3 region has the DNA TGTGCCAGCAGTTTTCAGGGGGTCCTGGGCAATCAGCCCCAGCATTTT.